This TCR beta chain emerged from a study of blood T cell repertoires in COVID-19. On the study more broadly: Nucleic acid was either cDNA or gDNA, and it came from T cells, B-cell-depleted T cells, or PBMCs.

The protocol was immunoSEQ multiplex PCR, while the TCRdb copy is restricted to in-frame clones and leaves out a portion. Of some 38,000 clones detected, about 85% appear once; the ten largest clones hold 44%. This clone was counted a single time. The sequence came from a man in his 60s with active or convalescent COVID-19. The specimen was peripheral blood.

This chain's CDR3 is CASSRGERVDETQYF. Written as DNA, the CDR3 is TGTGCCAGTAGTAGGGGGGAACGGGTTGATGAGACCCAGTACTTC. V is TRBV19 and J is TRBJ2-5; weak D call: TRBD2 (6 bases). The germline gives CDR1 LNHDA, CDR2 SQIVND (reference sequence). The CDR3 is made up of 15 amino acids. V was shortened by 4 bases and J by 5 bases, with 17 bases between the two germline ends.